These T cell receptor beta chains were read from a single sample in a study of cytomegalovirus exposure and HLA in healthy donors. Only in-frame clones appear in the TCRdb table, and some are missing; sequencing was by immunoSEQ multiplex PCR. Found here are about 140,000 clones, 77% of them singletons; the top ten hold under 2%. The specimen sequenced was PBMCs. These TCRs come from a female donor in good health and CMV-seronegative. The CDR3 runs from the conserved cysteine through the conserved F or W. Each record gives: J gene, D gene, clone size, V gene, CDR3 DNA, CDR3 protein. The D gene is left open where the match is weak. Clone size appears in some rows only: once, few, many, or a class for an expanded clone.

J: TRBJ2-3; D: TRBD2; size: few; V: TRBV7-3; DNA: TGTGCCAGCAGCCCGGGACTAGCGGGAGCGCAGTATTTT; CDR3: CASSPGLAGAQYF
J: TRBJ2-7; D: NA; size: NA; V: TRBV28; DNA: TGTGCCAGCAGTTTACGTGCTCCTACGAAGCAGTACTTC; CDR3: CASSLRAPTKQYF
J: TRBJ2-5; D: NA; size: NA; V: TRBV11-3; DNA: TGTGCCAGCAGCTTAGAGGTCAGGGGTGAGACCCAGTACTTC; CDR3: CASSLEVRGETQYF
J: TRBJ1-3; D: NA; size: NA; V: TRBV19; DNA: TGTGCCAGTAGTATAATCCCTGCCAGGGTCGGCGACACCATATATTTT; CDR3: CASSIIPARVGDTIYF
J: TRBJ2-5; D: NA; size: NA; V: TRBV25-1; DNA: TGTGCCAGCAGTCCCCAGGGAGGGGGGAAAGAGACCCAGTACTTC; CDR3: CASSPQGGGKETQYF
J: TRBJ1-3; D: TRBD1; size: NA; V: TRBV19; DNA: TGTGCCGTGCGACAGGGAGAGGGTTATGGAAACACCATATATTTT; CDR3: CAVRQGEGYGNTIYF
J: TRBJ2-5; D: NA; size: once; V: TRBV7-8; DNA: TGTGCCAGCAGCCCTAACCGAGTTGCTGTGCAGTACTTC; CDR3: CASSPNRVAVQYF
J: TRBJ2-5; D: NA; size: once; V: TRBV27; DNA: TGTGCCAGCAGCTGGGGGCCCCAAGAGACCCAGTACTTC; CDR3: CASSWGPQETQYF
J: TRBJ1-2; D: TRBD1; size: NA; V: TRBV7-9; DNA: TGTGCCAGCGGGACAGTCATCGGCTACACCTTC; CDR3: CASGTVIGYTF
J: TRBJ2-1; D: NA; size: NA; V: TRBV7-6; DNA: TGTGCCAGCAGCATGGAACAGGGTGGGATTGGTAATGAGCAGTTCTTC; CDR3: CASSMEQGGIGNEQFF
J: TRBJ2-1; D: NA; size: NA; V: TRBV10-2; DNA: TGCGCCAGCAGAGCAGGACAACACAATGAGCAGTTCTTC; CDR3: CASRAGQHNEQFF
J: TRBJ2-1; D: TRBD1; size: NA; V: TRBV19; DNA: TGTGCCAGTAGTCCTAGGACAGGGCGATCGTACTCTGAGCAGTTCTTC; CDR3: CASSPRTGRSYSEQFF
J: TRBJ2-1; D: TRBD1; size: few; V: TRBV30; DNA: TGTGCCTGGAGTGTCGGACAGGGGGCCTACAATGAGCAGTTCTTC; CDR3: CAWSVGQGAYNEQFF
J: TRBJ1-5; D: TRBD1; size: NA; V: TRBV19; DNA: TGTGCCAGTAGTACTCGGACAGGGTACAATCAGCCCCAGCATTTT; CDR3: CASSTRTGYNQPQHF
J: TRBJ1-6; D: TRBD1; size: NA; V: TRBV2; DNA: TGTGCCAGCTTAGAAGGGGGCCCTAATTCACCCCTCCACTTT; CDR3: CASLEGGPNSPLHF
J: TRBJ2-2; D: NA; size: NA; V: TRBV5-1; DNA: TGCGCCAGCAGCGCCTTAACAGGGTCGGGCACCGGGGAGCTGTTTTTT; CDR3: CASSALTGSGTGELFF
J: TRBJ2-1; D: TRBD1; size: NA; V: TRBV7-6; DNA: TGTGCCAGCAGTTCTGACAGGGGCAATGAGCAGTTCTTC; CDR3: CASSSDRGNEQFF
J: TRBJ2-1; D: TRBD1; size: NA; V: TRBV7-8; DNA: TGTGCCAGCAGCTCCCATGCGGACAGGGGCTACAATGAGCAGTTCTTC; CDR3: CASSSHADRGYNEQFF
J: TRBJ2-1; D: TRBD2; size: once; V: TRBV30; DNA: TGTGCCTGGAGTGTACTAAGCGGGAGATCTGTAGAGCAGTTCTTC; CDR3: CAWSVLSGRSVEQFF
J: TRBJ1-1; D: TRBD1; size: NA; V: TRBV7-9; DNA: TGTGCCAGCAGCACCGATCAGGGGGGTGGGACTGAAGCTTTCTTT; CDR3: CASSTDQGGGTEAFF
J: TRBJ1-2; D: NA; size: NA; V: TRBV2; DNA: TGTGCCAGCAGTGGGTGGGAGGGCTATGGCTACACCTTC; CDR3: CASSGWEGYGYTF
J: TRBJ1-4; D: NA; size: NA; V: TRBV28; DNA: TGTGCCAGCAGAATCCCAGGGGCCCCTAATGAAAAACTGTTTTTT; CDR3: CASRIPGAPNEKLFF
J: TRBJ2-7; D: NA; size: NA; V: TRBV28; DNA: TGTGCCAGCAGTTTGGGTACCGACATCCACTTC; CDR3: CASSLGTDIHF
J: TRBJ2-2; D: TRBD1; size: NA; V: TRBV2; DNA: TGTGCCAGCAGTGTTTCCAGGACAGGGGGCGGGTACACCGGGGAGCTGTTTTTT; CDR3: CASSVSRTGGGYTGELFF
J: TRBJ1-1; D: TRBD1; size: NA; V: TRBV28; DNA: TGTGCCAGCAGTCCGGGACAGTTGAACACTGAAGCTTTCTTT; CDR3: CASSPGQLNTEAFF
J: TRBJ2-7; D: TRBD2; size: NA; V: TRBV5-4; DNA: TGTGCCAGCAGCTCAAGGACTAGCGGCTTGCTCTACGAGCAGTACTTC; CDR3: CASSSRTSGLLYEQYF
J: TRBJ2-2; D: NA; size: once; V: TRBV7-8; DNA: TGTGCCAGCAGCTTAATAGGGGCGAACACCGGGGAGCTGTTTTTT; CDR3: CASSLIGANTGELFF
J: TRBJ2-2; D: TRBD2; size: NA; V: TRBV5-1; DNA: TGCGCCAGCCACCTCGGACTAGCGGATTCGAACACCGGGGAGCTGTTTTTT; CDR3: CASHLGLADSNTGELFF
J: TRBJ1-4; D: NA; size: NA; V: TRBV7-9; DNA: TGTGCCAGCAGCTTGAGAGAGAAGAGTGAAAAACTGTTTTTT; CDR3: CASSLREKSEKLFF
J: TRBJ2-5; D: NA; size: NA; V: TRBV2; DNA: TGTGCCAGCACCTACCAAGAGACCCAGTACTTC; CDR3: CASTYQETQYF
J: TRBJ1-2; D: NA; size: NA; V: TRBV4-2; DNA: TGTGCCAGCAGCCCCCGGACTAAGCCCGACCAACTATATGGCTACACCTTC; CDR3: CASSPRTKPDQLYGYTF